This TCR beta chain was sequenced in a study of type 1 regulatory T cells. Turning to the study itself: T-allo10 is an in vitro-generated, Tr1-enriched CD4 T cell product specific for alloantigen. General observations from the study: Tr1 cells had a more restricted TCR repertoire than non-Tr1 cells.

Unmatched junction bases numbered 7, after V lost 6 bases and J lost 6 bases. Germline V gene sequence: CDR1 MNHNS, CDR2 SASEGT. The CDR3 sequence is 14 residues long. A single record per CDR3 protein comes from TCRdb applying MiXCR to the reads. The top ten hold 1.5% to 2% of the sample, which has about 62,000 distinct CDR3 sequences, roughly 60% seen once. A note on this clonotype: Antigen: not known.

Specimen: cultured non-Tr1 T cells, either the whole culture or a sorted T cell fraction (not recorded which). This TCR derives from a human donor in good health. J is TRBJ2-3 and V is TRBV6-1; TRBD2 aligns across 9 bases. The CDR3 region has the DNA TGTGCCAGCAGAGGACTAGCGCCCCCCGATACGCAGTATTTT. Its protein product is CASRGLAPPDTQYF.